The T cell receptor beta chain under discussion was sequenced for a study of cytomegalovirus exposure and HLA in healthy donors. Notes on the study in general: The number of N-insertions in an Asian-associated ancestry cluster was reportedly below the approximately 700-donor mean in a later analysis.

PCR amplification relied on 60 Vbeta primers (plus 13 Jbeta primers). Profiled with immunoSEQ multiplex PCR; TCRdb holds only in-frame clones, not every one. The sample carries over 130,000 clones, around 86% recorded once. A note on this clone: Its antigen is unidentified.

Deletions cut 6 bases from V and 5 bases from J, with 16 bases between. CDR1 is WSHSY, CDR2 SAAADI, per germline. The CDR3 has 14 amino acids. Material: PBMCs. The sequence came from a female donor in good health and CMV-seronegative. V usage is TRBV10-2 and J usage is TRBJ2-5, with D perhaps TRBD1 (5 bases). The CDR3 DNA reads as TGCGCCAGCAGCAAGGGCAGGGAATGGGAGACCCAGTACTTC. Its protein is CASSKGREWETQYF.